These T cell receptor beta chains were read from a single sample in a study of blood T cell repertoires in COVID-19. The assay was immunoSEQ multiplex PCR, and TCRdb's table has in-frame clones only and misses some. The table has about 43,000 clones, about 80% seen once. The source material was peripheral blood. All receptors derive from an older woman with acute or convalescent COVID-19. Each CDR3 is given with its conserved first and last residue. Each record gives: D gene, clone size, J gene, V gene, CDR3 length, CDR3 DNA, CDR3 protein. A D gene is named only where the DNA matches it firmly. The size entry is marked missing in some rows and otherwise reads once, few, many or a size class.

d_call: -
clone_size: -
j_call: TRBJ2-2
v_call: TRBV10-1
cdr3_length: 13
cdr3_nt: TGCGCCAGCAGTGATCAGGCCACCGGGGAGCTGTTTTTT
cdr3_aa: CASSDQATGELFF

d_call: -
clone_size: -
j_call: TRBJ1-2
v_call: TRBV6-5
cdr3_length: 15
cdr3_nt: TGTGCCAGCAGGGAGGTGGGGAAGGAAAGCTATGGCTACACCTTC
cdr3_aa: CASREVGKESYGYTF

d_call: TRBD1
clone_size: -
j_call: TRBJ1-5
v_call: TRBV10-3
cdr3_length: 13
cdr3_nt: TGTGCCATAGGGGGACAGCGAAATCAGCCCCAGCATTTT
cdr3_aa: CAIGGQRNQPQHF

d_call: -
clone_size: few
j_call: TRBJ1-3
v_call: TRBV19
cdr3_length: 14
cdr3_nt: TGTGCCAGTAGTAGGACAACCACTGGAAACACCATATATTTT
cdr3_aa: CASSRTTTGNTIYF

d_call: TRBD1
clone_size: -
j_call: TRBJ2-7
v_call: TRBV30
cdr3_length: 13
cdr3_nt: TGTGCCTGGACCAGGGGGACGACCTACGAGCAGTACTTC
cdr3_aa: CAWTRGTTYEQYF

d_call: -
clone_size: -
j_call: TRBJ1-3
v_call: TRBV27
cdr3_length: 13
cdr3_nt: TGTGCCAGCAGTAGTCGGGATGGAAACACCATATATTTT
cdr3_aa: CASSSRDGNTIYF

d_call: -
clone_size: -
j_call: TRBJ1-1
v_call: TRBV29-1
cdr3_length: 14
cdr3_nt: TGCAGCGTTGCCATGGGGGGTTTTAACACTGAAGCTTTCTTT
cdr3_aa: CSVAMGGFNTEAFF

d_call: TRBD1
clone_size: few
j_call: TRBJ2-5
v_call: TRBV7-9
cdr3_length: 15
cdr3_nt: TGTGCCAGCAGCTCCTGGACAGGGGCAACAGAGACCCAGTACTTC
cdr3_aa: CASSSWTGATETQYF

d_call: TRBD1
clone_size: -
j_call: TRBJ2-1
v_call: TRBV29-1
cdr3_length: 12
cdr3_nt: TGCAGCGCCTGGACAGGGGGCAATGAGCAGTTCTTC
cdr3_aa: CSAWTGGNEQFF

d_call: -
clone_size: -
j_call: TRBJ1-1
v_call: TRBV14
cdr3_length: 15
cdr3_nt: TGTGCCAGCAGCCAAGGACTGTCTGCGTACACTGAAGCTTTCTTT
cdr3_aa: CASSQGLSAYTEAFF

d_call: -
clone_size: few
j_call: TRBJ1-5
v_call: TRBV7-2
cdr3_length: 16
cdr3_nt: TGTGCCAGCAGCTTAGCTGCACAGGGTAGCGGGCAGCCCCAGCATTTT
cdr3_aa: CASSLAAQGSGQPQHF

d_call: TRBD1
clone_size: -
j_call: TRBJ2-7
v_call: TRBV5-1
cdr3_length: 14
cdr3_nt: TGCGCCAGCAGCATAGACAGGGTCCGGTACGAGCAGTACTTC
cdr3_aa: CASSIDRVRYEQYF

d_call: TRBD1
clone_size: -
j_call: TRBJ1-1
v_call: TRBV5-1
cdr3_length: 14
cdr3_nt: TGCGCCAGCAGCAGGGGACAGGGGAACACTGAAGCTTTCTTT
cdr3_aa: CASSRGQGNTEAFF

d_call: -
clone_size: -
j_call: TRBJ1-5
v_call: TRBV6-2/TRBV6-3
cdr3_length: 12
cdr3_nt: TGTGCCAGCAGTTACCCTGATCAGCCCCAGCATTTT
cdr3_aa: CASSYPDQPQHF

d_call: -
clone_size: -
j_call: TRBJ2-3
v_call: TRBV5-1
cdr3_length: 13
cdr3_nt: TGCGCCAGCAGACAGGGTTTAACAGATACGCAGTATTTT
cdr3_aa: CASRQGLTDTQYF

d_call: -
clone_size: -
j_call: TRBJ1-1
v_call: TRBV5-1
cdr3_length: 14
cdr3_nt: TGCGCCAGCAGCTTGCGGGGGAGGGGAACTGAAGCTTTCTTT
cdr3_aa: CASSLRGRGTEAFF

d_call: -
clone_size: -
j_call: TRBJ2-7
v_call: TRBV5-1
cdr3_length: 14
cdr3_nt: TGCGCCAGCAGCACCAGTCGGGACACCTACGAGCAGTACTTC
cdr3_aa: CASSTSRDTYEQYF

d_call: -
clone_size: -
j_call: TRBJ2-2
v_call: TRBV30
cdr3_length: 12
cdr3_nt: TGTGCCTGGAGTGCGGGCACCGGGGAGCTGTTTTTT
cdr3_aa: CAWSAGTGELFF

d_call: TRBD2
clone_size: -
j_call: TRBJ2-3
v_call: TRBV5-6
cdr3_length: 18
cdr3_nt: TGTGCCAGCAGCGAGGCGGGGGAGGACCTCTATAGCACAGATACGCAGTATTTT
cdr3_aa: CASSEAGEDLYSTDTQYF

d_call: -
clone_size: -
j_call: TRBJ2-3
v_call: TRBV10-2
cdr3_length: 13
cdr3_nt: TGCGCCAGCAGTTCCCCGGGGACAGATACGCAGTATTTT
cdr3_aa: CASSSPGTDTQYF